This T cell receptor beta chain was recorded in a study of T cell repertoires in cytomegalovirus infection. About the research overall: Both recently identified HLA-C-restricted and well-studied HLA-B-restricted CMV epitopes were used in the study. From public TCR beta signatures came an indication of both CMV infection and matching HLA type. General observations from the study: The ex vivo response showed dominance by HLA-C-restricted CMV-specific TCR beta clonotypes. Adding up the frequency of public TCR beta families identified people who carried CMV plus the relevant HLA.

TCRdb re-analysed the reads in MiXCR, keeping a single row per CDR3 protein. The data hold a few hundred thousand distinct CDR3 sequences, with roughly a fifth observed a single time. As for this clonotype: The target antigen is unknown.

The germline V gene has CDR1 SGHTA and CDR2 FQGNSA. The CDR3 runs to 14 residues. The V end was cut by 2 bases, the J end by 6 bases, with 13 bases between. The sample here was cultured PBMCs, taken from culture after CMV antigen stimulation. The source of this sequence is a human donor in good health (CMV status not recorded). Some clones in this sample may be carry-over from other donors' samples. The V call is TRBV7-2, the J call TRBJ1-1, with TRBD1 as a possible D gene (6 bases). This CDR3 is CASSLLRGAPEAFF. Here the CDR3 DNA reads TGTGCCAGCAGCTTACTCAGGGGCGCACCTGAAGCTTTCTTT.